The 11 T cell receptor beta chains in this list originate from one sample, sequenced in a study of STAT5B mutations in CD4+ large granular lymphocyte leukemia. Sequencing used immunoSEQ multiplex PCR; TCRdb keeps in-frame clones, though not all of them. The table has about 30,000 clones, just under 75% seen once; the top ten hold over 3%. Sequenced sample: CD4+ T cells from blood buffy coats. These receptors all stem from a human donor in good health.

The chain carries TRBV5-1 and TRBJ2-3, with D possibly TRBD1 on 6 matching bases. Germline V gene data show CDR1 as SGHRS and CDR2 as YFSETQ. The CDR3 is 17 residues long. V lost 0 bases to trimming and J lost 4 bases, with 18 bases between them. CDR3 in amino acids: CASSLVGTTIRADTQYF. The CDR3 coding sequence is TGCGCCAGCAGCTTGGTTGGGACAACCATAAGGGCAGATACGCAGTATTTT.

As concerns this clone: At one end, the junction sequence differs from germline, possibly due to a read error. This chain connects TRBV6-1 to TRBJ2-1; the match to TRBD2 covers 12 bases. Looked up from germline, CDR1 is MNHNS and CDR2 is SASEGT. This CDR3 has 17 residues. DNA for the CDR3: TGTGCCAGCAGTCAAGCCGCGACTAGCGGGAGAGGTAATGAGCAGTTCTTC. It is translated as CASSQAATSGRGNEQFF.

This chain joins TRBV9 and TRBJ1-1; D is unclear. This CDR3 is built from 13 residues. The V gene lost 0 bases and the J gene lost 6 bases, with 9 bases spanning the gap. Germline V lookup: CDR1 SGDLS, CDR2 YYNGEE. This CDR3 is CASSVGVGPEAFF. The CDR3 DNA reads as TGTGCCAGCAGCGTAGGGGTTGGGCCTGAAGCTTTCTTT. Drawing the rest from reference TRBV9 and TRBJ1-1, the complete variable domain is DSGVTQTPKHLITATGQRVTLRCSPRSGDLSVYWYQQSLDQGLQFLIQYYNGEERAKGNILERFSAQQFPDLHSELNLSSLELGDSALYFCASSVGVGPEAFFGQGTRLTVV.

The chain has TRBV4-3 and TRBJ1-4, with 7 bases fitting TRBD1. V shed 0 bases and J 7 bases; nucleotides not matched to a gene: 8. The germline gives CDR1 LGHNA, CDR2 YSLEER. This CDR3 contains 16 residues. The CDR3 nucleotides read TGCGCCAGCAGCCAAGAGACAGGGCTAAGGGGTGAAAAACTGTTTTTT. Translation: CASSQETGLRGEKLFF.

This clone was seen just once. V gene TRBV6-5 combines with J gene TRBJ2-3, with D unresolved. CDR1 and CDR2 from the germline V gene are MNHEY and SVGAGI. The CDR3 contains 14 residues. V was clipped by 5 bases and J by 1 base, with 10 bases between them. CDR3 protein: CASSAGGGTDTQYF. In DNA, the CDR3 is TGTGCCAGCAGTGCCGGCGGAGGCACAGATACGCAGTATTTT.

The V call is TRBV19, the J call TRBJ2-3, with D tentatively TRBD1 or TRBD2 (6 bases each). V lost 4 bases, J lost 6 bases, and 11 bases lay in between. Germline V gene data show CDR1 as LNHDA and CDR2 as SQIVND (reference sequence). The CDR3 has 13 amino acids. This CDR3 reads CASSTDSGDTQYF. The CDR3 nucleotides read TGTGCCAGTAGTACGGACAGCGGGGATACGCAGTATTTT.

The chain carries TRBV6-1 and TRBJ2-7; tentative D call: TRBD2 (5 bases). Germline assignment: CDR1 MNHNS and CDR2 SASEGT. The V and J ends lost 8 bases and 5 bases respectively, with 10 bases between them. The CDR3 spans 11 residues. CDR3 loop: CASYGVHEQYF. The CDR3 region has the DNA TGTGCCAGCTACGGGGTCCACGAGCAGTACTTC.

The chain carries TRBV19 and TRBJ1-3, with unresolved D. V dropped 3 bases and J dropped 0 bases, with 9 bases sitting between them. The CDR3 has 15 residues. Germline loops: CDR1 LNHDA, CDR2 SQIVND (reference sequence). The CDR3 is CASSILGGSGNTIYF. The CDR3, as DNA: TGTGCCAGTAGTATCTTGGGAGGCTCTGGAAACACCATATATTTT.

The CDR3 loop is CASGLLIRGGVGSYNEQFF. Here the CDR3 DNA reads TGTGCTAGTGGTTTGTTGATTCGTGGGGGGGTCGGATCCTACAATGAGCAGTTCTTC. This rearrangement joins TRBV12-5 to TRBJ2-1; 7 bases agree with TRBD2. The CDR3 covers 19 residues. Trimming at V came to 2 bases and at J to 1 base, leaving 14 bases not matched to a gene. CDR1 and CDR2 (germline): LGHNT, FRNRAP.

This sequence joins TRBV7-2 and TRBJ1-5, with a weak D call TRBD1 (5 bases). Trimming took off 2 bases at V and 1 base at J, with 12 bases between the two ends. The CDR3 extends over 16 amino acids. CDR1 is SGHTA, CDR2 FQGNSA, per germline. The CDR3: CASSLWQGVSNQPQHF. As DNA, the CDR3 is TGTGCCAGCAGCTTATGGCAGGGAGTAAGCAATCAGCCCCAGCATTTT.

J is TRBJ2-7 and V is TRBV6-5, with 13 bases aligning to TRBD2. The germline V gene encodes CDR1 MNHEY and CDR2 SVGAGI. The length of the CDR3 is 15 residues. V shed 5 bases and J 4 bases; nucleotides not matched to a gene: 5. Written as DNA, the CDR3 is TGTGCCAGCAGTACCTCGACTAGCGGGGGGTACGAGCAGTACTTC. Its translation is CASSTSTSGGYEQYF.